The TCR beta chain under discussion was sequenced for a study of cytomegalovirus exposure and HLA in healthy donors. Overall study results and limits: Data from an earlier analysis indicated that most TCR beta V segments were productive either about 90% or about 30% of the time.

This CDR3 has 14 residues. J was trimmed by 5 bases and V by 0 bases; bases with no gene match: 4. The germline gives CDR1 SGHDT, CDR2 YYEEEE. Points on this clone: What it recognizes is unknown.

Primers included in the PCR were 60 Vbeta and 13 Jbeta primers. Sequenced by immunoSEQ multiplex PCR; TCRdb stores in-frame clones only, minus some. The table has 200,000 to 250,000 clones, about three quarters seen once. The chain combines TRBV5-6 with TRBJ1-2, with 7 bases fitting TRBD1. Sequencing was performed on PBMCs. The clonotype was recovered from a man aged 35 to 55 in good health and CMV-seronegative. The DNA for the CDR3 is TGTGCCAGCAGCTTGGCAGGCAGGGGGTATGGCTACACCTTC. It translates to CASSLAGRGYGYTF. The complete variable domain, with remaining parts taken from reference TRBV5-6 and TRBJ1-2, reads DAGVTQSPTHLIKTRGQQVTLRCSPKSGHDTVSWYQQALGQGPQFIFQYYEEEERQRGNFPDRFSGHQFPNYSSELNVNALLLGDSALYLCASSLAGRGYGYTFGSGTRLTVV.